Below, 20 T cell receptor beta chains from the same sample are listed, as sequenced in a study of T-cell memory formation after mild COVID-19. TCRdb processed the 5' RACE reads anew with MiXCR; each CDR3 protein has one entry. The sample includes fewer than 600,000 distinct CDR3 sequences, about 20% of them seen just once. The specimen sequenced was PBMCs or a T cell subset sorted from them (not recorded which). All receptors come from an adult woman who had mild COVID-19 (a few samples of this study predate the infection). Cell type and time point are not known.

The table lists this clonotype with a few counts. The chain has TRBV7-2 and TRBJ1-1; D remains unclear. V was trimmed by 1 base and J by 7 bases, leaving 10 bases between them. The CDR3 loop spans 13 amino acids. Germline CDR1 reads SGHTA; CDR2 reads FQGNSA. CDR3 sequence reads: CASSLGVLDEAFF. The CDR3 nucleotides read TGTGCCAGCAGCTTAGGGGTCTTAGATGAAGCTTTCTTT.

This clonotype was counted between two and nine times. The rearrangement links TRBV7-9 to TRBJ2-7, with D possibly being TRBD2 (6 bases). The V end lost 6 bases, the J end lost 0 bases, and 6 bases lay between the germline ends. The CDR3 length is 12 residues. Germline assignment: CDR1 SEHNR and CDR2 FQNEAQ (reference sequence). The CDR3 DNA is TGTGCCAGCAGGCGGGGCTCCTACGAGCAGTACTTC. Translated: CASRRGSYEQYF.

This clonotype was seen only once. This chain joins TRBV4-2 and TRBJ2-3; 12 bases are shared with TRBD1. Trimming at V came to 0 bases and at J to 3 bases, leaving 4 bases not matched to a gene. Per germline, CDR1 LGHNA and CDR2 YNFKEQ. The CDR3 is 17 amino acids. This CDR3 is CASSQDGGQGATDTQYF. The DNA for the CDR3 is TGTGCCAGCAGCCAAGACGGGGGACAGGGGGCGACAGATACGCAGTATTTT.

There are a few counts of this clonotype. This chain uses TRBV29-1 with TRBJ2-1, with D possibly TRBD1 on 6 matching bases. CDR1 is SQVTM and CDR2 is ANQGSEA in the germline V gene. The length of the CDR3 is 14 residues. V dropped 5 bases and J dropped 2 bases, with 13 bases sitting between them. The CDR3 DNA is TGCAGCGTTTCAGGGGTGGAAGCCTACAATGAGCAGTTCTTC. This encodes CSVSGVEAYNEQFF.

V usage is TRBV5-6 and J usage is TRBJ2-1, with a weak D call TRBD2 (5 bases). This CDR3 has 14 residues. V lost 4 bases and J 7 bases, leaving 15 bases between the germline ends. Germline loops: CDR1 SGHDT, CDR2 YYEEEE. The CDR3 region is CASSQTGGSNEQFF. In nucleotides, the CDR3 is TGTGCCAGCAGCCAGACGGGTGGGAGTAATGAGCAGTTCTTC.

The chain links TRBV9 to TRBJ2-4, with D uncertain. The CDR3 runs 18 residues. V shed 2 bases and J shed 0 bases, with 18 bases lying between them. Germline values: CDR1 SGDLS, CDR2 YYNGEE. CDR3 coding DNA: TGTGCCAGCAGCGTTATAGGGAAACACCTGGTAGCCAAAAACATTCAGTACTTC. This encodes CASSVIGKHLVAKNIQYF.

This chain connects TRBV27 to TRBJ1-5; D uncertain. The CDR3 runs to 13 residues. Looked up from germline, CDR1 is MNHEY and CDR2 is SMNVEV (reference sequence). V was trimmed by 6 bases and J by 2 bases, leaving 8 bases between them. The CDR3 sequence is CASRSEGNQPQHF. CDR3 nucleotides: TGTGCCAGCAGGTCGGAGGGCAATCAGCCCCAGCATTTT.

This clonotype was detected only a few times. The chain joins TRBV20-1 to TRBJ2-7, with D perhaps matching TRBD1 (6 bases). In germline, CDR1 is DFQATT, CDR2 SNEGSKA (reference sequence). The V end was cut by 6 bases, the J end by 4 bases, with 16 bases between. This CDR3 comprises 13 residues. The CDR3 nucleotides are TGCAGTGCCGTGGACAGAGATCCTTACGAGCAGTACTTC. It codes for CSAVDRDPYEQYF.

The chain joins TRBV7-3 to TRBJ1-6; D unresolved. The germline V gene has CDR1 SGHTA and CDR2 FQGTGA. Trimming pared 0 bases from V and 0 bases from J, leaving 15 bases between. The CDR3 runs 19 residues. The CDR3 loop is CASSLTTPGRSSYNSPLHF. CDR3 nucleotide sequence: TGTGCCAGCAGCTTAACGACCCCGGGCAGGAGCTCCTATAATTCACCCCTCCACTTT. The full variable domain, in which reference TRBV7-3 and TRBJ1-6 provide the parts outside the CDR3, is GAGVSQTPSNKVTEKGKYVELRCDPISGHTALYWYRQSLGQGPEFLIYFQGTGAADDSGLPNDRFFAVRPEGSVSTLKIQRTERGDSAVYLCASSLTTPGRSSYNSPLHFGNGTRLTVT.

The chain combines TRBV12-3 or TRBV12-4 with TRBJ2-5; tentatively, D is TRBD2 (6 bases). The CDR3 extends over 17 amino acids. V dropped 5 bases and J dropped 7 bases, with 26 bases sitting between them. The CDR3: CASSSDERGVGRGTQYF. CDR3 coding DNA: TGTGCCAGCAGTAGCGATGAGCGCGGGGTGGGGCGCGGGACCCAGTACTTC.

This sequence joins TRBV18 and TRBJ2-7; D gene ambiguous. This CDR3 spans 13 amino acids. V lost 1 base and J lost 7, with 11 bases in between. Germline CDR1 and CDR2: KGHSH and LQKENI. This CDR3 reads CASSPLLMGEQYF. The CDR3 DNA sequence: TGTGCCAGCTCACCACTCCTAATGGGGGAGCAGTACTTC. The full variable domain, completed using reference TRBV18 and TRBJ2-7, is NAGVMQNPRHLVRRRGQEARLRCSPMKGHSHVYWYRQLPEEGLKFMVYLQKENIIDESGMPKERFSAEFPKEGPSILRIQQVVRGDSAAYFCASSPLLMGEQYFGPGTRLTVT.

The chain links TRBV19 to TRBJ2-7; D might be TRBD2 (6 bases). CDR1 is LNHDA and CDR2 is SQIVND in the germline V gene (reference sequence). The CDR3 runs to 14 residues. The V end lost 5 bases, the J end lost 0 bases, and 11 bases lay between the germline ends. CDR3: CASSAGTISYEQYF. DNA for the CDR3: TGTGCCAGTAGTGCGGGGACCATCTCCTACGAGCAGTACTTC.

The rearrangement links TRBV4-3 to TRBJ2-1, with D perhaps TRBD2 (6 bases). The germline V and J ends were trimmed by 0 bases and 8 bases, with 14 bases remaining between them. The CDR3 sequence is 15 residues long. Germline-derived CDR1 and CDR2 are LGHNA and YSLEER. In DNA form, the CDR3 reads TGCGCCAGCAGCCAAGATCGTAGCGGTTCTTATGAGCAGTTCTTC. Amino acid sequence: CASSQDRSGSYEQFF.

In this sample, this clonotype turned up a few times. This chain connects TRBV7-6 to TRBJ2-7, with D possibly matching TRBD1 (6 bases). V was clipped by 1 base and J by 2 bases, with 12 bases between them. The CDR3 covers 15 residues. Germline lookup yields CDR1 SGHVS and CDR2 FNYEAQ. DNA of the CDR3: TGTGCCAGCAGCTTAGAGACGTACAGGGCCTACGAGCAGTACTTC. It is translated as CASSLETYRAYEQYF.

A few counts support this clonotype. V and J are TRBV5-6 and TRBJ2-7, with 14 bases matching TRBD2. V shed 4 bases, J shed 0 bases, and the junction held 6 bases outside the gene matches. The germline V gene encodes CDR1 SGHDT and CDR2 YYEEEE. This CDR3 comprises 17 residues. The CDR3 is CASSRGLAGVTSYEQYF. CDR3 sequence (DNA): TGTGCCAGCAGCAGGGGACTAGCGGGAGTGACCTCCTACGAGCAGTACTTC.

This clonotype turned up a few times. The chain couples TRBV11-2 to TRBJ2-7; possibly TRBD2 for D (6 bases). The CDR3 is made up of 14 amino acids. V was pared by 4 bases and J by 5 bases, with 15 bases between. CDR1 is SGHAT and CDR2 is FQNNGV in the germline V gene. The DNA of the CDR3 is TGTGCCAGCAGCTCACGGGACTCCTGGGACGAGCAGTACTTC. It is translated as CASSSRDSWDEQYF.

This clonotype was observed at least ten times. This chain uses TRBV7-3 with TRBJ2-5; the D call may be TRBD1 or TRBD2 (5 bases each). Trimming cost V 2 bases and J 4 bases, with 8 bases left between them. The CDR3 loop spans 13 amino acids. The germline V gene has CDR1 SGHTA and CDR2 FQGTGA. The CDR3 bases are TGTGCCAGCAGCTTATGGGACGGAGAGACCCAGTACTTC. Translated: CASSLWDGETQYF. Drawing the rest from reference TRBV7-3 and TRBJ2-5, the complete variable domain is GAGVSQTPSNKVTEKGKYVELRCDPISGHTALYWYRQSLGQGPEFLIYFQGTGAADDSGLPNDRFFAVRPEGSVSTLKIQRTERGDSAVYLCASSLWDGETQYFGPGTRLLVL.

The V call is TRBV5-1, the J call TRBJ1-1; possible D gene TRBD1, 6 bases. CDR1 and CDR2 (germline): SGHRS, YFSETQ. V was pared by 4 bases and J by 4 bases, with 17 bases between. CDR3 length: 15 amino acids. CDR3 residues: CASSPAGARGTEAFF. In DNA, the CDR3 is TGCGCCAGCAGCCCGGCGGGGGCGAGGGGCACTGAAGCTTTCTTT. Variable domain in full (rest from reference TRBV5-1 and TRBJ1-1): KAGVTQTPRYLIKTRGQQVTLSCSPISGHRSVSWYQQTPGQGLQFLFEYFSETQRNKGNFPGRFSGRQFSNSRSEMNVSTLELGDSALYLCASSPAGARGTEAFFGQGTRLTVV.

The chain employs TRBV28 and TRBJ1-6; a possible D gene is TRBD1 (6 bases). Germline V gives CDR1 MDHEN, CDR2 SYDVKM. V was cut by 2 bases and J by 3 bases, with 8 bases left in between. The CDR3 contains 15 residues. The CDR3 region is CASSLGDNYNSPLHF. The CDR3 coding sequence is TGTGCCAGCAGTTTAGGGGACAACTATAATTCACCCCTCCACTTT. Combining the CDR3 with reference TRBV28 and TRBJ1-6 gives the whole variable domain DVKVTQSSRYLVKRTGEKVFLECVQDMDHENMFWYRQDPGLGLRLIYFSYDVKMKEKGDIPEGYSVSREKKERFSLILESASTNQTSMYLCASSLGDNYNSPLHFGNGTRLTVT.

The genes are TRBV19 and TRBJ2-5, with 9 bases lining up with TRBD2. CDR1 LNHDA and CDR2 SQIVND come from the germline V gene (reference sequence). Unmatched junction bases numbered 9, after V lost 5 bases and J lost 5 bases. There are 15 residues in the CDR3. CDR3 bases: TGTGCCAGTAGTGCCCGGCTAGCGGGGATGGAGACCCAGTACTTC. Amino acids: CASSARLAGMETQYF.